Listed here are 25 T cell receptor beta chains from one sample, sequenced in a study of shared clonotypes between healthy human individuals. This table comes from immunoSEQ multiplex PCR, and its TCRdb copy is limited to in-frame clones, with some not included. This table holds about 670,000 clones, 72% found once. The sequenced material came from memory CD4+ T cells sorted from blood. The subset denotes: CD45RA-negative fraction. Every receptor here comes from a woman in her 30s in good health.

The chain employs TRBV11-2 and TRBJ2-5; TRBD1 matches at 9 bases. The CDR3 has 16 amino acids. The V segment lost 4 bases and the J segment 4 bases; nucleotides outside the gene matches: 10. Germline loops: CDR1 SGHAT, CDR2 FQNNGV. The CDR3 reads CASSWGGTGSGETQYF. DNA for the CDR3: TGTGCCAGCAGCTGGGGGGGGACAGGGAGTGGAGAGACCCAGTACTTC.

This clone occurred many times. This chain uses TRBV15 with TRBJ2-7, with TRBD2 matching over 15 bases. V was clipped by 3 bases and J by 5 bases; unmatched bases: 5. Germline V lookup: CDR1 LNHNV, CDR2 YYDKDF (reference sequence). This CDR3 spans 16 amino acids. CDR3 in amino acids: CATSRGLAGGWDEQYF. The CDR3 DNA sequence: TGTGCCACCAGCAGGGGACTAGCGGGGGGTTGGGACGAGCAGTACTTC.

The DNA of the CDR3 is TGTGCCAGCAGTTTGAACTACGAGCAGTACTTC. It encodes CASSLNYEQYF. This chain links TRBV2 with TRBJ2-7; D gene uncertain. CDR3 size: 11 residues. Trimming removed 5 bases from V and 3 bases from J, with 5 bases in between. Germline V gene sequence: CDR1 SNHLY, CDR2 FYNNEI.

The chain has TRBV5-1 and TRBJ2-1, with TRBD2 matching over 11 bases. The CDR3 totals 12 residues. V gave up 4 bases and J gave up 13 bases; unmatched junction bases: 4. The germline CDR1 and CDR2 sequences are SGHRS and YFSETQ. The CDR3 is CASSLTSGSQFF. The CDR3 nucleotides are TGCGCCAGCAGCCTCACTAGCGGGAGCCAGTTCTTC. Looking up the rest from reference TRBV5-1 and TRBJ2-1 gives the full variable domain: KAGVTQTPRYLIKTRGQQVTLSCSPISGHRSVSWYQQTPGQGLQFLFEYFSETQRNKGNFPGRFSGRQFSNSRSEMNVSTLELGDSALYLCASSLTSGSQFFGPGTRLTVL.

J is TRBJ1-1 and V is TRBV11-2, with unresolved D. The CDR3 extends over 14 amino acids. CDR1 is SGHAT and CDR2 is FQNNGV in the germline V gene. V lost 2 bases to trimming and J lost 5 bases, with 12 bases between them. The CDR3 loop is CASSLNFDRTEAFF. As DNA, the CDR3 is TGTGCCAGCAGCTTAAACTTTGATAGGACTGAAGCTTTCTTT.

The chain has TRBV29-1 and TRBJ2-5; maybe TRBD1 (6 bases). Germline CDR1 SQVTM, CDR2 ANQGSEA. V was trimmed by 4 bases and J by 4 bases, leaving 10 bases between them. This CDR3 is 12 amino acids long. CDR3 DNA sequence: TGCAGCGTTGTTAAAGGGGGAGAGACCCAGTACTTC. This encodes CSVVKGGETQYF.

This clone came up a few times. The chain joins TRBV28 to TRBJ1-2; 7 bases fit TRBD1. This CDR3 is built from 14 residues. Germline lookup yields CDR1 MDHEN and CDR2 SYDVKM. V was pared by 1 base and J by 11 bases, with 10 bases of the junction left unmatched. DNA of the CDR3: TGTGCCAGCAGTTTATCCGACAGGGTCGGTAGGTACACCTTC. Translation: CASSLSDRVGRYTF.

The gene calls are TRBV2 and TRBJ1-1; 7 bases align to TRBD1. Germline CDR1 reads SNHLY; CDR2 reads FYNNEI. This CDR3 region has 15 residues. V shed 6 bases and J 1 base; nucleotides not matched to a gene: 8. This CDR3 reads CASSALGTANTEAFF. In DNA, the CDR3 is TGTGCCAGCAGCGCGCTAGGGACAGCGAACACTGAAGCTTTCTTT.

The chain carries TRBV7-8 and TRBJ2-7; D is uncertain. V was cut by 1 base and J by 0 bases, with 10 bases left in between. The germline CDR1 and CDR2 sequences are SGHVS and FQNEAQ. The CDR3 runs 15 residues. CDR3 nucleotide sequence: TGTGCCAGCAGCTTAGGTCCGGGTAGCTCCTACGAGCAGTACTTC. Its protein product is CASSLGPGSSYEQYF. Combining the CDR3 with reference TRBV7-8 and TRBJ2-7 gives the whole variable domain GAGVSQSPRYKVAKRGQDVALRCDPISGHVSLFWYQQALGQGPEFLTYFQNEAQLDKSGLPSDRFFAERPEGSVSTLKIQRTQQEDSAVYLCASSLGPGSSYEQYFGPGTRLTVT.

In the case of this clone: At the DNA level, this CDR3 is encoded by other sequences in the same sample as well. This chain connects TRBV5-1 to TRBJ2-7; D is undetermined. The length of the CDR3 is 14 residues. CDR1 is SGHRS, CDR2 YFSETQ, per germline. Trimming shortened V by 0 bases and J by 2 bases, and 9 bases separated the two germline ends. In DNA, the CDR3 is TGCGCCAGCAGCTTGGGCCGGATTACCTACGAGCAGTACTTC. The encoded protein is CASSLGRITYEQYF.

This clone was seen at least ten times. The V call is TRBV5-1, the J call TRBJ2-7, with 9 bases lining up with TRBD1. After removal of 4 bases from V and 6 bases from J, the junction contained 11 bases not matched to a gene. Looked up from germline, CDR1 is SGHRS and CDR2 is YFSETQ. CDR3 size: 15 residues. The CDR3 DNA is TGCGCCAGCAGCCCGGGGGACAGGGATTTAGGCGAGCAGTACTTC. Translated, it gives CASSPGDRDLGEQYF.

This clone has more than one count but fewer than ten. The chain joins TRBV4-1 to TRBJ2-1; either TRBD1 or TRBD2 may supply D (5 bases each). V lost 4 bases and J lost 7, with 17 bases in between. The CDR3 runs to 15 residues. Germline V gene sequence: CDR1 MGHRA, CDR2 YSYEKL. DNA for the CDR3: TGCGCCAGCAGCCGACAGAGGGAATTGCGGAATGAGCAGTTCTTC. Amino acid sequence: CASSRQRELRNEQFF.

This rearrangement joins TRBV6-1 to TRBJ2-1; 7 bases line up with TRBD1. In germline, CDR1 is MNHNS, CDR2 SASEGT. The CDR3 consists of 16 residues. After removal of 2 bases from V and 3 bases from J, the junction contained 7 bases not matched to a gene. CDR3: CASSEHSTGNYNEQFF. The CDR3, as DNA: TGTGCCAGCAGTGAACATTCGACAGGGAACTACAATGAGCAGTTCTTC.

CDR3 sequence: CASSRDRAYGYTF. For the CDR3, the DNA is TGTGCCAGCAGCCGGGACAGGGCCTATGGCTACACCTTC. This chain uses TRBV5-4 with TRBJ1-2; TRBD1 agrees at 9 bases. Trimming cost V 4 bases and J 4 bases; bases outside gene matches: 2. The CDR3 consists of 13 residues. From germline, CDR1 is SGHNT and CDR2 YYREEE (reference sequence).

About this clone: Other DNA sequences in this specimen translate into the identical CDR3. The J gene is TRBJ1-4, the V gene TRBV29-1; the match to TRBD1 covers 9 bases. This CDR3 contains 12 residues. V was pared by 6 bases and J by 7 bases, with 3 bases of the junction left unmatched. Looked up from germline, CDR1 is SQVTM and CDR2 is ANQGSEA. The CDR3 DNA follows: TGCAGCGTACAGGGGGCGGGTGAAAAACTGTTTTTT. Translated, it gives CSVQGAGEKLFF.

This clone was observed a handful of times. The chain employs TRBV6-1 and TRBJ1-2; 8 nucleotides agree with TRBD1. Germline V gives CDR1 MNHNS, CDR2 SASEGT. J gave up 2 bases and V 7 bases, and 9 bases lay outside the gene matches. The CDR3 sequence is 15 residues long. In DNA form, the CDR3 reads TGTGCCAGCATGGGGACAGGCTTCATAAACTATGGCTACACCTTC. Protein: CASMGTGFINYGYTF.

The chain recombines TRBV28 with TRBJ1-5, with D possibly being TRBD1 (6 bases). CDR1 is MDHEN, CDR2 SYDVKM, per germline. Trimming took 4 bases from V and 5 from J, leaving 12 bases between them. The CDR3 has 14 amino acids. The CDR3 is CASSSYTGHQPQHF. The CDR3 bases are TGTGCCAGCAGTTCTTATACAGGGCATCAGCCCCAGCATTTT.

The sample holds a few counts of this clone. The chain joins TRBV5-5 to TRBJ2-4, with 7 bases fitting TRBD1. This CDR3 has 12 residues. Trimming cost V 3 bases and J 11 bases; bases outside gene matches: 5. Germline CDR1 SGHKS, CDR2 YYEKEE (reference sequence). CDR3 nucleotide sequence: TGTGCCAGCAGCTGGGACAGAAATGTTCAGTACTTC. It yields the protein CASSWDRNVQYF.

The table lists this clone with a count of one. This chain uses TRBV5-1 with TRBJ2-2; D gene uncertain. This CDR3 spans 16 amino acids. The germline gives CDR1 SGHRS, CDR2 YFSETQ. With 4 bases removed from V and 2 bases from J, the gap between germline ends came to 15 bases. The CDR3 loop is CASSRETQKNTGELFF. The CDR3 DNA reads TGCGCCAGCAGCCGCGAGACACAAAAAAACACCGGGGAGCTGTTTTTT.

This chain joins TRBV10-1 and TRBJ2-7, with D maybe TRBD2 (6 bases). With 5 bases removed from V and 3 bases from J, the gap between germline ends came to 11 bases. Germline-derived CDR1 and CDR2 are WNHNN and SYGVQD (reference sequence). The CDR3 has 13 residues. The DNA of the CDR3 is TGCGCCAGCAGTAAGGGAGGAAGCTACGAGCAGTACTTC. This codes for CASSKGGSYEQYF.

The chain employs TRBV5-4 and TRBJ1-1; D not certain. Trimming removed 4 bases at V and 3 bases at J, with 4 bases between. CDR1 and CDR2 from the germline V gene are SGHNT and YYREEE (reference sequence). The CDR3 spans 11 residues. CDR3 nucleotide sequence: TGTGCCAGCAGCAGGGACACTGAAGCTTTCTTT. It specifies CASSRDTEAFF.

V gene TRBV5-4 combines with J gene TRBJ1-1; 7 bases agree with TRBD1. The CDR3 spans 14 residues. The germline V gene encodes CDR1 SGHNT and CDR2 YYREEE (reference sequence). V lost 5 bases to trimming and J lost 1 base; unmatched junction nucleotides: 5. The CDR3 DNA is TGTGCCAGCAGGCTACAGGGGTCGAACACTGAAGCTTTCTTT. Translating it yields CASRLQGSNTEAFF.

The chain is built from TRBV6-1 and TRBJ1-1, with 10 bases aligning to TRBD1. From germline, CDR1 is MNHNS and CDR2 SASEGT. This CDR3 has 14 residues. Trimming at V came to 6 bases and at J to 8 bases, leaving 9 bases not matched to a gene. DNA of the CDR3: TGTGCCAGCAGACGCACCGGGACAGGGGCCGAAGCTTTCTTT. This encodes CASRRTGTGAEAFF.

Comment on this clone: A much bigger clone sits one base away, suggesting this may be a read error. This chain uses TRBV5-1 with TRBJ2-1; D unclear. The CDR3 is 13 residues long. V dropped 0 bases and J dropped 10 bases, with 11 bases sitting between them. CDR1 is SGHRS, CDR2 YFSETQ, per germline. CDR3 region: CASSLGAPQEQFF. CDR3 in DNA: TGCGCCAGCAGCTTGGGGGCTCCCCAGGAGCAGTTCTTC.

The V gene is TRBV1, the J gene TRBJ2-7; TRBD2 is the table's D call and was not checked against the DNA. TRBV1 is labeled a pseudogene. This CDR3 has 15 residues. The CDR3 loop is CTSSQDRDYSYEQYF. The DNA for the CDR3 is TGCACCAGCAGCCAAGATAGGGACTACTCCTACGAGCAGTACTTC.